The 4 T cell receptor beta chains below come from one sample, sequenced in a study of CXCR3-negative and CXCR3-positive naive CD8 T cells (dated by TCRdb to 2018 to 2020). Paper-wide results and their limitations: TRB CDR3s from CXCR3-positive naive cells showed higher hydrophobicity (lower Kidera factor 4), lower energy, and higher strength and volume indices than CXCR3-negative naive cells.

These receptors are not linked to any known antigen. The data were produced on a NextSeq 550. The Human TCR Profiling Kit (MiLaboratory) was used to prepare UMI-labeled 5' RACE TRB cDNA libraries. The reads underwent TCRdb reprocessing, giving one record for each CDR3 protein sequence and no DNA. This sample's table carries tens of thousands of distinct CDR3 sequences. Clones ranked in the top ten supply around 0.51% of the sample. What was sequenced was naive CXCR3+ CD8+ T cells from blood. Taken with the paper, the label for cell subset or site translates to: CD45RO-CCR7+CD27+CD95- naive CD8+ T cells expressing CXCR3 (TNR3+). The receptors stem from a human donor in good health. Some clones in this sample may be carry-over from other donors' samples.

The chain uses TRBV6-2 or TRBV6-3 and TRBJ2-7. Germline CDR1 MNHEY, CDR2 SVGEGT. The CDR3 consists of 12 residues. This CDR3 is CASSYSSYEQYF.

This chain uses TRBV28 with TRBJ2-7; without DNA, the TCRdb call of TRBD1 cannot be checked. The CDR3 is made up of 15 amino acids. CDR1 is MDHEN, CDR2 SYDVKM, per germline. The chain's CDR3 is CASSYFPPSGSEQYF.

Here the CDR3 reads CASSLAGGLDEQYF. The rearrangement uses TRBV28 and TRBJ2-7; TCRdb's D gene call, TRBD1, goes unchecked for lack of DNA. Germline V gene lookup returns CDR1 MDHEN and CDR2 SYDVKM. The CDR3 is made up of 14 amino acids.

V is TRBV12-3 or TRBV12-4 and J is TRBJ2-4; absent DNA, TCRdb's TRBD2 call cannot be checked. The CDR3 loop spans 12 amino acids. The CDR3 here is CASALLRDIQYF.